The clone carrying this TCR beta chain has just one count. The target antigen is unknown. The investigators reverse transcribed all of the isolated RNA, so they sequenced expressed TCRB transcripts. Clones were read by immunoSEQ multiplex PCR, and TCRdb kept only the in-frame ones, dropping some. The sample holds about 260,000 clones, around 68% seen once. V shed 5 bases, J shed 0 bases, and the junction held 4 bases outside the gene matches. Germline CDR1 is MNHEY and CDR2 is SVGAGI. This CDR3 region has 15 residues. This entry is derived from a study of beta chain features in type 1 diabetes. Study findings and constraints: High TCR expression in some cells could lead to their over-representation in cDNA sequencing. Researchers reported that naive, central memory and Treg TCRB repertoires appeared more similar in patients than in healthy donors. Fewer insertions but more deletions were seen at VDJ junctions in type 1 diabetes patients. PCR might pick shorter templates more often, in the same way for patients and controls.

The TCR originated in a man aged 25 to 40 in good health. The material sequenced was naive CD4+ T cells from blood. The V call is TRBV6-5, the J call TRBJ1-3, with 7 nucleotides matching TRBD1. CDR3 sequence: CASSRTGTSGNTIYF. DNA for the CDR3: TGTGCCAGCAGTAGGACAGGAACCTCTGGAAACACCATATATTTT.